The entry that follows covers one T cell receptor beta chain sequence. Its matching antigen is unknown. This CDR3 contains 13 residues. In germline, CDR1 is ENHRY, CDR2 SYGVKD. Trimming took off 6 bases at V and 1 base at J, with 9 bases between the two ends. This sample stems from a study of T cells in Graves' hyperthyroidism and ophthalmopathy. Regarding the study as a whole: Most clonotypes that expanded in the thyroid above 0.001 also showed up in blood.

Amplified TCR beta CDR3 regions came from RNA transcripts. The HTBI primer set was used in a first-round RT-PCR of the TCR CDR3. TCRdb re-analysed the multiplex PCR reads in MiXCR, keeping a single row per CDR3 protein. The table includes 550,000 to 600,000 distinct CDR3 sequences, under 60% detected once. The sequenced sample consisted of peripheral blood or thyroid tissue (not recorded which). The chain recombines TRBV10-3 with TRBJ2-5; D tentatively fits TRBD1 or TRBD2 (5 bases each). The receptor was isolated from an adult woman with Graves' disease, either hyperthyroidism or ophthalmopathy (not recorded which). The CDR3 reads CAISSGTQETQYF. DNA for the CDR3: TGTGCCATCAGCTCAGGGACCCAAGAGACCCAGTACTTC.